One sample yielded the 13 T cell receptor beta chains listed below, sequenced in a study of OX40 agonist ivuxolimab in advanced cancers. Method: immunoSEQ multiplex PCR; TCRdb's copy keeps in-frame clones and lacks some. The sample records 20,000 to 25,000 clones, roughly 88% being singletons. Specimen: CD4+ or CD8+ T cells sorted from blood, collected in a trial of the OX40 agonist ivuxolimab. These receptor sequences come from an adult with an advanced solid tumor such as melanoma, head and neck, liver or kidney cancer.

V usage is TRBV9 and J usage is TRBJ2-6; 9 bases are shared with TRBD1. The CDR3 runs 17 residues. The V gene end was trimmed by 3 bases and the J gene end by 0 bases; junction bases not matched to a gene: 4. Looked up from germline, CDR1 is SGDLS and CDR2 is YYNGEE. The DNA of the CDR3 is TGTGCCAGCAGCGCCGGGACAGGGTACTCTGGGGCCAACGTCCTGACTTTC. It codes for CASSAGTGYSGANVLTF.

The V gene is TRBV5-4, the J gene TRBJ2-7, with TRBD2 matching over 7 bases. The CDR3 extends over 14 amino acids. V lost 0 bases and J lost 12; bases outside the gene matches: 12. Germline V gene lookup returns CDR1 SGHNT and CDR2 YYREEE (reference sequence). The CDR3 DNA follows: TGTGCCAGCAGCTTGGATGCGGGAGTATCCCCGAGGTACTTC. It encodes CASSLDAGVSPRYF.

The chain links TRBV19 to TRBJ2-2; 7 bases agree with TRBD1. V lost 5 bases and J lost 4; bases outside the gene matches: 7. From germline, CDR1 is LNHDA and CDR2 SQIVND (reference sequence). CDR3 length: 15 amino acids. The CDR3 is CASSPDRSFTGELFF. The DNA for the CDR3 is TGTGCCAGTAGTCCGGACAGGAGCTTCACCGGGGAGCTGTTTTTT.

The chain links TRBV11-3 to TRBJ1-4; 8 nucleotides match TRBD1. The V gene end was trimmed by 5 bases and the J gene end by 4 bases; junction bases not matched to a gene: 3. Germline V CDR1 and CDR2: SGHNT, YENEEA. The CDR3 length is 14 residues. DNA for the CDR3: TGTGCCAGCAGCGACAGGGGTCTTAATGAAAAACTGTTTTTT. Its translation is CASSDRGLNEKLFF.

The genes are TRBV7-2 and TRBJ2-3, with 12 bases fitting TRBD2. Losses at the gene ends were 6 bases for V and 2 bases for J; bases not matched to a gene: 6. Germline values: CDR1 SGHTA, CDR2 FQGNSA. This CDR3 spans 16 amino acids. CDR3 sequence: CASRKGLAGTTDTQYF. CDR3 coding DNA: TGTGCCAGCAGAAAAGGACTAGCGGGGACCACAGATACGCAGTATTTT.

The chain has TRBV5-1 and TRBJ2-5; TRBD1 might be the D (5 bases). Germline assignment: CDR1 SGHRS and CDR2 YFSETQ. The length of the CDR3 is 13 residues. Trimming pared 7 bases from V and 5 bases from J, leaving 15 bases between. The CDR3 DNA is TGCGCCAGCGGACAATCCGGTGGGGAGACCCAGTACTTC. Translated: CASGQSGGETQYF.

The chain links TRBV30 to TRBJ2-6; 7 bases fit TRBD1. CDR1 and CDR2 (germline): GTSNPN, SVGIG (reference sequence). Unmatched junction bases numbered 5, after V lost 3 bases and J lost 0 bases. The CDR3 loop spans 16 amino acids. The CDR3 reads CAWSEGQNSGANVLTF. Written as DNA, the CDR3 is TGTGCCTGGAGCGAGGGACAGAACTCTGGGGCCAACGTCCTGACTTTC.

The chain has TRBV19 and TRBJ2-7; D unresolved. The CDR3 is 14 amino acids. Germline V CDR1 and CDR2: LNHDA, SQIVND (reference sequence). V gave up 3 bases and J gave up 1 base, with 10 bases separating them. The CDR3 protein is CASSIQRYSYEQYF. CDR3 coding DNA: TGTGCCAGTAGTATTCAACGGTATTCCTACGAGCAGTACTTC.

V and J are TRBV25-1 and TRBJ2-7; 7 positions match TRBD1. V was pared by 5 bases and J by 11 bases, with 6 bases of the junction left unmatched. Germline V gene sequence: CDR1 MGHDK, CDR2 SYGVNS. The CDR3 totals 11 residues. The CDR3 region has the DNA TGTGCCAGCAGTTCAGACAGGGTGGAGTACTTC. Protein sequence: CASSSDRVEYF.

The rearrangement uses TRBV14 and TRBJ2-2; 8 nucleotides line up with TRBD1. The CDR3 sequence is 15 residues long. Germline V gene sequence: CDR1 SGHDN, CDR2 FVKESK. The junction had 4 bases not matched to a gene; V was cut back by 6 bases and J by 1 base. This chain's CDR3 is CASRITGGNTGELFF. As DNA, the CDR3 is TGTGCCAGCAGGATTACAGGGGGGAACACCGGGGAGCTGTTTTTT. The full variable domain, its missing parts supplied by reference TRBV14 and TRBJ2-2, is EAGVTQFPSHSVIEKGQTVTLRCDPISGHDNLYWYRRVMGKEIKFLLHFVKESKQDESGMPNNRFLAERTGGTYSTLKVQPAELEDSGVYFCASRITGGNTGELFFGEGSRLTVL.

V and J are TRBV28 and TRBJ1-2; D is possibly TRBD1 (5 bases). This CDR3 spans 13 amino acids. V was shortened by 5 bases and J by 4 bases, with 11 bases between the two germline ends. Germline V gene data show CDR1 as MDHEN and CDR2 as SYDVKM. CDR3 DNA: TGTGCCAGCAGTGCTACGGGGCCCTATGGCTACACCTTC. Translating gives CASSATGPYGYTF.

The chain combines TRBV9 with TRBJ1-1; D is undetermined. In germline, CDR1 is SGDLS, CDR2 YYNGEE. V gave up 3 bases and J gave up 9 bases, with 12 bases separating them. The CDR3 totals 12 residues. The CDR3 spells CASSAPEGKAFF. The CDR3 DNA is TGTGCCAGCAGCGCCCCAGAGGGTAAAGCTTTCTTT.

The V and J genes are TRBV5-1 and TRBJ2-7; 7 positions agree with TRBD1. Germline V gene data show CDR1 as SGHRS and CDR2 as YFSETQ. J lost 5 bases, V lost 4 bases, and 12 bases had no gene match. The CDR3 is made up of 15 amino acids. The CDR3, as DNA: TGCGCCAGCAGCCAACCCGGGCAGGGGGTAAACGAGCAGTACTTC. Its protein is CASSQPGQGVNEQYF.